This T cell receptor (beta chain) was sequenced during a study of immune characteristics of hereditary and idiopathic chronic pancreatitis. Turning to the overall study: The study profiled local pancreatic immune cells and TCRbeta repertoires in hereditary and idiopathic chronic pancreatitis compared with control organ donor pancreases. TCRbeta sequencing covered 5 control pancreases, under ten hereditary chronic pancreatitis pancreases and about six idiopathic chronic pancreatitis pancreases. Minimal in vitro experimental manipulation of pancreas-infiltrating T cells was the reason the gDNA-based approach was selected. Broader findings and caveats from the paper: Because patient tissue could only be obtained at the time of TPIAT, differences in disease duration may have influenced the immune findings. Compared with controls, both chronic pancreatitis groups had significantly higher TCRbeta repertoire diversity and lower clonality. Among about a dozen chronic pancreatitis patients, a positive correlation was found between numbers of productive TCR rearrangements and disease severity scores. Differences in Vbeta-Jbeta gene family usage, including TRBV10, TRBV19, TRBV23 and TRBV5, were found between hereditary and idiopathic chronic pancreatitis. The study did not include chronic pancreatitis caused by alcohol use.

Patients undergoing total pancreatectomy with islet autotransplantation (TPIAT) were the source of the chronic pancreatitis pancreas tissue. No known history of diabetes was present in the included chronic pancreatitis patients. For TCRbeta sequencing, genomic DNA was pulled straight from bulk pancreas tissue, skipping any T cell sorting. Pancreas tissues from patients and organ donors were collected consecutively at two US centers. Concerning this clone itself: Its antigen specificity is not known. No base-level quality is on record; no much larger clone is a single base apart.

Libraries were constructed by the immunoSEQ multiplex PCR assay. From pancreatic genomic DNA, the TCRbeta CDR3 region and adjacent sequences were amplified and sequenced. In the source study's methods: Repertoire diversity was measured as a mean normalized Shannon-Wiener index, alongside productive clonality and productive rearrangement counts. The nonparametric Mann-Whitney U test was used to compare repertoire metrics between the control and chronic pancreatitis groups. Shared clonotypes were defined as CDR3beta sequences with identical amino acid composition and length across subjects. TCRdb obtained this table from immuneACCESS and retained in-frame rearrangements with V and J assigned. These tables miss some clones; where compared with another copy, unresolved V genes account for less than half of the shortfall, and the remainder is unexplained. V and J calls plus clone size are reproduced from that table; the DNA served to infer D and trimming. The sample table holds several thousand clones, of which roughly 68% were seen once. In total, the top ten clones hold around 7.3% of the sample.

CDR1 SGHKS and CDR2 YYEKEE were looked up in the germline V gene (reference sequence). From cysteine to phenylalanine, the CDR3 is 14 amino acids long. The CDR3 DNA has 42 bases and is translated from base 1. The junction carries 12 bases between V and J, which are trimmed by 5 bases and 1 base respectively. Sequencing input: pancreas tissue with hereditary chronic pancreatitis. In this chain, TRBV5-5 is recombined with TRBJ1-1, with the D gene not clear enough to name. This sequence was found in a human donor with chronic pancreatitis. The nucleotide sequence is given as TGTGCCAGCAGACTAGGGATGACGAACACTGAAGCTTTCTTT. Its translation is CASRLGMTNTEAFF.